These 9 T cell receptor beta chains came from one sample sequenced in a study of T-cell reconstitution after alpha-beta-depleted transplantation in children. Unique molecular identifiers were incorporated into the prepared TCRbeta library. TCRdb ran MiXCR on the PCR reads and lists one entry per CDR3 protein. The table has around 410,000 distinct CDR3 sequences, approximately 11% seen once; the top ten hold nearly 5.5%. This specimen was PBMCs from the stem cell graft donor, taken from the stem cell graft. The receptors were gathered from a human donor who donated a stem cell graft to a child with acute myeloid leukemia.

The genes are TRBV7-2 and TRBJ2-1, with 9 nucleotides matching TRBD2. This CDR3 has 15 amino acids. Germline assignment: CDR1 SGHTA and CDR2 FQGNSA. J was trimmed by 4 bases and V by 5 bases; bases with no gene match: 6. The CDR3 sequence: CASSPTSGPYNEQFF. CDR3 nucleotide sequence: TGTGCCAGCAGCCCAACTAGCGGGCCTTACAATGAGCAGTTCTTC. The entire variable domain, with the rest obtained from reference TRBV7-2 and TRBJ2-1, is as follows: GAGVSQSPSNKVTEKGKDVELRCDPISGHTALYWYRQSLGQGLEFLIYFQGNSAPDKSGLPSDRFSAERTGGSVSTLTIQRTQQEDSAVYLCASSPTSGPYNEQFFGPGTRLTVL.

This chain uses TRBV6-1 with TRBJ2-6; D gene ambiguous. Trimming removed 6 bases at V and 0 bases at J, with 15 bases between. CDR1 and CDR2 (germline): MNHNS, SASEGT. This CDR3 is 17 amino acids long. This CDR3 is CASRNRRVSSGANVLTF. The CDR3 nucleotides are TGTGCCAGCAGGAATCGCAGAGTGAGCTCTGGGGCCAACGTCCTGACTTTC.

V is TRBV5-5 and J is TRBJ2-1; possible D gene TRBD2, 5 bases. This CDR3 is built from 16 residues. V dropped 7 bases and J dropped 3 bases, with 20 bases sitting between them. Germline CDR1 reads SGHKS; CDR2 reads YYEKEE (reference sequence). The CDR3 DNA sequence: TGTGCCAGCGGAGAGAAAGCGGTTTCTAACTACAATGAGCAGTTCTTC. It encodes CASGEKAVSNYNEQFF.

This clonotype occurred many times. The chain has TRBV20-1 and TRBJ1-2; a possible D gene is TRBD1 (5 bases). V was trimmed by 6 bases and J by 3 bases, leaving 26 bases between them. The CDR3 has 17 residues. Per germline, CDR1 DFQATT and CDR2 SNEGSKA (reference sequence). The CDR3 loop reads CSAVDSKRRGSDYGYTF. The DNA for the CDR3 is TGCAGTGCAGTCGACTCCAAGCGCCGGGGGTCCGACTATGGCTACACCTTC.

This chain joins TRBV6-5 and TRBJ2-2; D might be TRBD2 (5 bases). The V gene lost 0 bases and the J gene lost 0 bases, with 8 bases spanning the gap. The CDR3 has 16 amino acids. Germline V gene data show CDR1 as MNHEY and CDR2 as SVGAGI. Here the CDR3 reads CASSYSTGANTGELFF. The CDR3 nucleotides are TGTGCCAGCAGTTACTCAACCGGGGCGAACACCGGGGAGCTGTTTTTT.

The chain combines TRBV9 with TRBJ1-2; 10 bases map to TRBD1. The CDR3 runs to 15 residues. In germline, CDR1 is SGDLS, CDR2 YYNGEE. Germline trimming cut 1 base from V and 8 bases from J; bases unmatched to any gene: 8. The CDR3 here is CASSVSPGQGEGYTF. DNA for the CDR3: TGTGCCAGCAGCGTATCTCCCGGACAGGGGGAAGGCTACACCTTC.

V gene TRBV5-6 combines with J gene TRBJ2-5; 9 bases map to TRBD1. The ends lost 0 bases at V and 1 base at J; junction bases unmatched: 4. CDR3 length equals 16 residues. Germline V gene lookup returns CDR1 SGHDT and CDR2 YYEEEE. CDR3: CASSLVRDRAQETQYF. The DNA of the CDR3 is TGTGCCAGCAGCTTGGTGAGGGACAGGGCCCAAGAGACCCAGTACTTC. Complete variable domain (other parts from reference TRBV5-6 and TRBJ2-5): DAGVTQSPTHLIKTRGQQVTLRCSPKSGHDTVSWYQQALGQGPQFIFQYYEEEERQRGNFPDRFSGHQFPNYSSELNVNALLLGDSALYLCASSLVRDRAQETQYFGPGTRLLVL.

This clonotype has just a few counts. The chain has TRBV10-2 and TRBJ2-7; the D is unclear. CDR1 WSHSY and CDR2 SAAADI come from the germline V gene. Between the trimmed V and J ends, which lost 8 bases and 3 bases, there was a span of 14 bases. The CDR3 is 13 amino acids. The DNA for the CDR3 is TGCGCCAGCCGCTCGGCGACGGACTACGAGCAGTACGTC. It translates to CASRSATDYEQYV.

A few counts support this clonotype. The J gene is TRBJ1-2, the V gene TRBV25-1, with 9 positions matching TRBD1. CDR1 and CDR2 from the germline V gene are MGHDK and SYGVNS. This CDR3 comprises 14 residues. V gave up 3 bases and J gave up 5 bases; unmatched junction bases: 4. CDR3 coding DNA: TGTGCCAGCAGTGAGTTGGGACAGGGTTATGGCTACACCTTC. Residues: CASSELGQGYGYTF.